Given below is one TCR beta chain in context. TCRdb's table, derived via immunoSEQ multiplex PCR, lists solely in-frame clones and lacks some. Here the sample spans approximately 65,000 clones, roughly two thirds being singletons. This entry belongs to a study of blood T cell repertoires in COVID-19. The sample comprised PBMCs or T cells enriched from blood (not recorded which). The TCR was taken from a woman in her sixties or seventies who had been exposed to COVID-19.

CDR3 bases: TGTGCCAGCAGCTTAGAAGGGACTATCAATGAGCAGTTCTTC. The encoded protein is CASSLEGTINEQFF. The rearrangement links TRBV7-8 to TRBJ2-1; 7 bases are a match to TRBD2. The CDR3 runs 14 residues. The ends lost 1 base at V and 6 bases at J; junction bases unmatched: 3. The V gene's germline CDR1 is SGHVS and CDR2 FQNEAQ. The full variable domain, its missing parts supplied by reference TRBV7-8 and TRBJ2-1, is GAGVSQSPRYKVAKRGQDVALRCDPISGHVSLFWYQQALGQGPEFLTYFQNEAQLDKSGLPSDRFFAERPEGSVSTLKIQRTQQEDSAVYLCASSLEGTINEQFFGPGTRLTVL.